Presented here are 28 T cell receptor beta chains from one specimen sequenced in a study of T cell repertoires in cytomegalovirus infection. Each CDR3 protein gets one entry after TCRdb re-called the reads with MiXCR. The sample holds around 230,000 distinct CDR3 sequences, roughly 6.5% seen once. Sequenced: PBMCs. The receptor source for this set is a human donor in good health (CMV status not recorded). Some clones in this sample may be carry-over from other donors' samples.

The table lists this clonotype with many counts. The V and J genes are TRBV20-1 and TRBJ2-7; D possibly corresponds to TRBD1 (6 bases). The CDR3 length is 14 residues. Germline V gene data show CDR1 as DFQATT and CDR2 as SNEGSKA (reference sequence). Trimming shortened V by 0 bases and J by 0 bases, and 9 bases separated the two germline ends. The CDR3 loop is CSAREQGSSYEQYF. The CDR3 coding sequence is TGCAGTGCTAGAGAGCAGGGGTCCTCCTACGAGCAGTACTTC.

Ten or more counts support this clonotype. This chain joins TRBV11-2 and TRBJ1-4; no definite D call. Trimming stripped 2 bases from V and 8 bases from J, with 12 bases between. Germline CDR1 and CDR2: SGHAT and FQNNGV. The CDR3 length is 14 residues. CDR3 sequence (DNA): TGTGCCAGCAGCTTAAGACATGGAAGCGAAAAACTGTTTTTT. Translation: CASSLRHGSEKLFF.

At least ten counts were recorded for this clonotype. The chain uses TRBV7-9 and TRBJ1-3; D gene ambiguous. Trimming shortened V by 2 bases and J by 0 bases, and 11 bases separated the two germline ends. Per the germline V gene, CDR1 is SEHNR and CDR2 is FQNEAQ (reference sequence). CDR3 length: 16 amino acids. The CDR3 is CASSLSSLSSGNTIYF. CDR3 nucleotide sequence: TGTGCCAGCAGCTTATCCTCCCTTTCCTCTGGAAACACCATATATTTT.

This clonotype was recorded at least ten times. V gene TRBV7-9 combines with J gene TRBJ1-4, with D tentatively TRBD1 (5 bases). In germline, CDR1 is SEHNR, CDR2 FQNEAQ (reference sequence). The CDR3 is 15 amino acids. V was trimmed by 3 bases and J by 8 bases, leaving 16 bases between them. CDR3 sequence (DNA): TGTGCCAGCAGCTTCCCGACAGTGTCGGAAGAAAAACTGTTTTTT. This sequence encodes CASSFPTVSEEKLFF.

This clonotype was seen many times. This chain connects TRBV20-1 to TRBJ2-7; D gene ambiguous. This CDR3 is 12 amino acids long. V gave up 4 bases and J gave up 1 base, with 8 bases separating them. Germline CDR1 and CDR2: DFQATT and SNEGSKA (reference sequence). CDR3 in DNA: TGCAGTGCTAATCCCTCTTCCTACGAGCAGTACTTC. Its translation is CSANPSSYEQYF.

This clonotype was picked up many times. The V and J genes are TRBV3-1 and TRBJ1-2; the D is unclear. The CDR3 contains 16 residues. Trimming removed 1 base from V and 4 bases from J, with 16 bases in between. Germline-derived CDR1 and CDR2 are LGHDT and YNNKEL (reference sequence). The CDR3 region is CASSQARSFISYGYTF. The CDR3 DNA follows: TGTGCCAGCAGCCAAGCAAGGTCTTTTATTAGCTATGGCTACACCTTC.

This clonotype was seen repeatedly, ten times or more. This chain uses TRBV20-1 with TRBJ2-1; perhaps D is TRBD1 or TRBD2 (5 bases each). Germline V gives CDR1 DFQATT, CDR2 SNEGSKA (reference sequence). The CDR3 is 15 amino acids. The V end was cut by 5 bases, the J end by 2 bases, with 16 bases between. The CDR3 reads CSAPQPGRAYNEQFF. CDR3 DNA sequence: TGCAGTGCTCCGCAGCCGGGACGGGCCTACAATGAGCAGTTCTTC.

This clonotype appeared many times. The chain has TRBV20-1 and TRBJ1-5; 10 bases fit TRBD1. V shed 2 bases and J 3 bases; nucleotides not matched to a gene: 4. In germline, CDR1 is DFQATT, CDR2 SNEGSKA (reference sequence). This CDR3 is built from 15 residues. CDR3 sequence: CSARRGQGINQPQHF. As DNA, the CDR3 is TGCAGTGCTAGACGGGGACAGGGGATCAATCAGCCCCAGCATTTT.

This clonotype was observed at least ten times. V and J are TRBV7-2 and TRBJ1-1; the D gene is possibly TRBD1 (5 bases). The CDR3 extends over 13 amino acids. Germline CDR1 reads SGHTA; CDR2 reads FQGNSA. The germline V and J ends were trimmed by 5 bases and 3 bases, with 10 bases remaining between them. The CDR3 spells CASSEDTYTEAFF. DNA of the CDR3: TGTGCCAGCAGCGAGGACACCTACACTGAAGCTTTCTTT.

This clonotype was counted a single time. A clone one base away is much larger, so this may be a read error. As the CDR3 is not closed by the conserved phenylalanine or tryptophan, this likely results from a read error. The rearrangement joins TRBV29-1 to TRBJ1-1; D is ambiguous. CDR1 and CDR2 from the germline V gene are SQVTM and ANQGSEA. This CDR3 is built from 13 residues. Trimming pared 2 bases from V and 1 base from J, leaving 8 bases between. The CDR3 spells CSVERPSNTEAFL. CDR3 in DNA: TGCAGCGTTGAACGCCCCTCGAACACTGAAGCTTTCCTT.

In this sample, this clonotype turned up many times. The chain is built from TRBV12-3 or TRBV12-4 and TRBJ1-5; D not certain. V lost 6 bases and J lost 2, with 14 bases in between. This CDR3 is built from 15 residues. DNA for the CDR3: TGTGCCAGCAGCCCAAGTGGAGCGGGCAATCAGCCCCAGCATTTT. It yields the protein CASSPSGAGNQPQHF.

At least ten counts were recorded for this clonotype. This chain connects TRBV12-3 or TRBV12-4 to TRBJ2-3; 8 nucleotides agree with TRBD2. The CDR3 has 17 amino acids. The V segment lost 5 bases and the J segment 2 bases; nucleotides outside the gene matches: 12. CDR3 region: CASSPGGGQGVTDTQYF. DNA for the CDR3: TGTGCCAGCAGTCCCGGGGGGGGCCAGGGAGTCACAGATACGCAGTATTTT.

The sample holds many counts of this clonotype. This chain links TRBV4-1 with TRBJ1-2, with 7 bases fitting TRBD1. V lost 0 bases to trimming and J lost 2 bases; unmatched junction nucleotides: 6. CDR3 length: 16 amino acids. Germline CDR1 is MGHRA and CDR2 is YSYEKL. The DNA for the CDR3 is TGCGCCAGCAGCCAAGACGACAGGGAGGCGAACTATGGCTACACCTTC. Translation gives CASSQDDREANYGYTF.

The sample holds many counts of this clonotype. A junction end diverges from the germline sequence, so it may reflect a read error. This chain connects TRBV11-2 to TRBJ2-5; tentatively, D is TRBD1 (6 bases). This CDR3 contains 14 residues. The germline V gene has CDR1 SGHAT and CDR2 FQNNGV. CDR3 coding DNA: TGTGTCAGCAGTTTTACCCGGGACACGCAGACCCAGTACTTC. This codes for CVSSFTRDTQTQYF.

J is TRBJ2-1 and V is TRBV9, with TRBD2 as a possible D gene (6 bases). Germline lookup yields CDR1 SGDLS and CDR2 YYNGEE. The CDR3 totals 13 residues. V lost 0 bases and J lost 8, with 9 bases in between. For the CDR3, the DNA is TGTGCCAGCAGCGTAGGTGGAGGGGATGAGCAGTTCTTC. Residues: CASSVGGGDEQFF.

Ten or more counts support this clonotype. This chain links TRBV6-5 with TRBJ2-1; 9 bases line up with TRBD1. Unmatched junction bases numbered 8, after V lost 5 bases and J lost 3 bases. Germline values: CDR1 MNHEY, CDR2 SVGAGI. The CDR3 covers 16 residues. CDR3 region: CASSPGTGQGYNEQFF. The DNA for the CDR3 is TGTGCCAGCAGTCCAGGTACGGGACAGGGCTACAATGAGCAGTTCTTC.

Concerning this clonotype itself: This may stem from a read error, because a much larger clone lies one nucleotide away. V is TRBV29-1 and J is TRBJ1-4, with no clear D. The CDR3 is made up of 13 amino acids. Germline CDR1 SQVTM, CDR2 ANQGSEA. In nucleotides, the CDR3 is TGCAGCGTCACCCCCCAGTCTAATGAAAAACCGTTTTTT. Residues: CSVTPQSNEKPFF.

This clonotype was seen many times. This chain uses TRBV4-1 with TRBJ1-4, with D tentatively TRBD1 (5 bases). V lost 6 bases and J lost 8, with 25 bases in between. The CDR3 totals 17 residues. The germline gives CDR1 MGHRA, CDR2 YSYEKL. CDR3 in DNA: TGCGCCAGCAGTACGGGGGGACGCACCTTCAATGGGGAAAAACTGTTTTTT. It yields the protein CASSTGGRTFNGEKLFF.

This clonotype was observed many times. The chain combines TRBV20-1 with TRBJ1-5, with 7 positions matching TRBD1. CDR1 is DFQATT, CDR2 SNEGSKA, per germline (reference sequence). With 7 bases clipped from V and 7 bases from J, the junction kept 16 bases outside the gene matches. The CDR3 extends over 15 amino acids. This CDR3 reads CSGRQGTGRAQPQHF. The CDR3 DNA sequence: TGCAGTGGCAGACAGGGAACGGGAAGGGCCCAGCCCCAGCATTTT.

This chain connects TRBV5-1 to TRBJ1-2, with 7 bases that match TRBD1. V trimming: 2 bases; J trimming: 0 bases; junction bases outside the gene matches: 10. The CDR3 is 17 residues long. CDR1 is SGHRS and CDR2 is YFSETQ in the germline V gene. Here the CDR3 reads CASSLAPGQRANYGYTF. CDR3 coding DNA: TGCGCCAGCAGCTTAGCACCGGGACAGAGAGCTAACTATGGCTACACCTTC.

This clonotype was seen at least ten times. The chain is built from TRBV7-6 and TRBJ2-7, with D maybe TRBD1 (5 bases). V lost 5 bases and J 1 base, leaving 9 bases between the germline ends. This CDR3 is built from 13 residues. The germline CDR1 and CDR2 sequences are SGHVS and FNYEAQ. CDR3 sequence (DNA): TGTGCCAGCAGCCGACAGCTATCCTACGAGCAGTACTTC. It specifies CASSRQLSYEQYF.

This clonotype was counted at least ten times. The chain is built from TRBV7-3 and TRBJ2-3; 11 nucleotides line up with TRBD2. The CDR3 totals 15 residues. Looked up from germline, CDR1 is SGHTA and CDR2 is FQGTGA. The V gene end was trimmed by 6 bases and the J gene end by 8 bases; junction bases not matched to a gene: 10. The DNA for the CDR3 is TGTGCCAGCAGTTCGACTAGCGGGGACGAGGGTACGCAGTATTTT. Its protein is CASSSTSGDEGTQYF.

This clonotype was recorded many times. This chain joins TRBV11-3 and TRBJ2-4; D is possibly TRBD2 (5 bases). CDR1 is SGHNT and CDR2 is YENEEA in the germline V gene. This CDR3 is 13 amino acids long. V lost 0 bases to trimming and J lost 9 bases, with 9 bases between them. The DNA of the CDR3 is TGTGCCAGCAGCTTAGACCGGGAAGGCATTCAGTACTTC. Its translation: CASSLDREGIQYF.

This clonotype was recorded at least ten times. The chain joins TRBV29-1 to TRBJ2-2; maybe TRBD2 (6 bases). V lost 4 bases and J lost 6, with 12 bases in between. Germline V CDR1 and CDR2: SQVTM, ANQGSEA. This CDR3 contains 13 residues. The CDR3 reads CSVAIGEAGELFF. For the CDR3, the DNA is TGCAGCGTTGCCATCGGGGAGGCCGGGGAGCTGTTTTTT.

This clonotype was observed many times. The genes are TRBV28 and TRBJ2-2; D gene uncertain. The V and J ends lost 3 bases and 2 bases respectively, with 7 bases between them. The CDR3 is 14 residues long. CDR1 MDHEN and CDR2 SYDVKM come from the germline V gene. CDR3 sequence (DNA): TGTGCCAGCAGTTTCCGACACAACACCGGGGAGCTGTTTTTT. Residues: CASSFRHNTGELFF.

This clonotype has ten or more counts. V is TRBV4-3 and J is TRBJ1-1, with TRBD1 as a possible D gene (5 bases). The V end was cut by 1 base, the J end by 6 bases, with 12 bases between. The CDR3 length is 14 residues. CDR1 LGHNA and CDR2 YSLEER come from the germline V gene. CDR3 in amino acids: CASSQGPGGSEAFF. In nucleotides, the CDR3 is TGCGCCAGCAGCCAAGGGCCGGGGGGGTCTGAAGCTTTCTTT.

The sample holds many counts of this clonotype. The V and J genes are TRBV19 and TRBJ1-1; D is unresolved. The CDR3 is 14 amino acids. Trimming took 4 bases from V and 3 from J, leaving 12 bases between them. The germline V gene encodes CDR1 LNHDA and CDR2 SQIVND (reference sequence). In DNA form, the CDR3 reads TGTGCCAGTAGTAATCGCTGGCGGGACACTGAAGCTTTCTTT. Residues: CASSNRWRDTEAFF.

V gene TRBV6-6 combines with J gene TRBJ1-5; D remains unclear. The CDR3 sequence is 16 residues long. CDR1 and CDR2 (germline): MNHNY, SVGAGI (reference sequence). The V and J ends lost 2 bases and 6 bases respectively, with 17 bases between them. Here the CDR3 DNA reads TGTGCCAGCAGTTACAGAATAGGGCGATCGGGTCAGCCCCAGCATTTT. As protein: CASSYRIGRSGQPQHF.